The 10 T cell receptor beta chains below were found in one sample sequenced in a study of cytomegalovirus exposure and HLA in healthy donors. The method was immunoSEQ multiplex PCR; TCRdb's version includes in-frame clones alone and lacks a portion of them. The sample has about 110,000 clones; over 75% are singletons. Sequences were obtained from PBMCs. The receptors here all came from a woman aged 18-29 years in good health and CMV-seronegative.

CDR3 nucleotides: TGTGCCACCAGCTCGCGGGGGGGGCTAACTAATGAAAAACTGTTTTTT. Its protein product is CATSSRGGLTNEKLFF. The rearrangement links TRBV15 to TRBJ1-4; possible D gene TRBD1, 6 bases. Trimming stripped 5 bases from V and 1 base from J, with 14 bases between. The germline gives CDR1 LNHNV, CDR2 YYDKDF (reference sequence). This CDR3 is 16 amino acids long.

This chain connects TRBV6-5 to TRBJ1-1; D gene uncertain. This CDR3 contains 13 residues. Trimming took 7 bases from V and 1 from J, leaving 10 bases between them. The germline V gene has CDR1 MNHEY and CDR2 SVGAGI. CDR3 DNA: TGTGCCAGCATAGATCCCCAGAACACTGAAGCTTTCTTT. Its protein product is CASIDPQNTEAFF.

This chain joins TRBV27 and TRBJ1-4, with D hard to call. Germline V gene lookup returns CDR1 MNHEY and CDR2 SMNVEV (reference sequence). V shed 8 bases and J shed 3 bases, with 10 bases lying between them. The CDR3 is 13 residues long. This CDR3 is CASFRSPNEKLFF. For the CDR3, the DNA is TGTGCCAGCTTCCGGAGTCCTAATGAAAAACTGTTTTTT. Full variable domain (remainder filled in from reference TRBV27 and TRBJ1-4): EAQVTQNPRYLITVTGKKLTVTCSQNMNHEYMSWYRQDPGLGLRQIYYSMNVEVTDKGDVPEGYKVSRKEKRNFPLILESPSPNQTSLYFCASFRSPNEKLFFGSGTQLSVL.

The V call is TRBV28, the J call TRBJ1-2, with TRBD1 matching over 10 bases. With 7 bases clipped from V and 7 bases from J, the junction kept 6 bases outside the gene matches. Germline values: CDR1 MDHEN, CDR2 SYDVKM. The CDR3 runs 13 residues. CDR3 in DNA: TGTGCCAGCACCTCTGACAGGGGGCTTGGCTACACCTTC. Protein sequence: CASTSDRGLGYTF.

The chain is built from TRBV11-1 and TRBJ1-6, with TRBD1 identical over 7 bases. CDR3 length: 14 amino acids. CDR1 and CDR2 from the germline V gene are SGHAT and FQDESV (reference sequence). Trimming took 2 bases from V and 10 from J; bases not matched to a gene: 5. CDR3 in amino acids: CASSLKQGTSPLHF. CDR3 nucleotides: TGTGCCAGCAGCTTAAAACAGGGGACGTCACCCCTCCACTTT. The entire variable domain, with the rest obtained from reference TRBV11-1 and TRBJ1-6, is as follows: EAEVAQSPRYKITEKSQAVAFWCDPISGHATLYWYRQILGQGPELLVQFQDESVVDDSQLPKDRFSAERLKGVDSTLKIQPAELGDSAMYLCASSLKQGTSPLHFGNGTRLTVT.

The chain has TRBV2 and TRBJ2-2; 8 positions match TRBD2. The CDR3 extends over 15 amino acids. The trim removed 4 bases at V and 4 bases at J, leaving 5 bases unmatched. CDR1 is SNHLY and CDR2 is FYNNEI in the germline V gene. The CDR3 loop is CASSGGGSITGELFF. The CDR3 nucleotides read TGTGCCAGCAGTGGCGGGGGGTCTATCACCGGGGAGCTGTTTTTT.

This sequence joins TRBV7-9 and TRBJ2-6, with D possibly TRBD1 on 6 matching bases. The CDR3 sequence is 18 residues long. The germline V and J ends were trimmed by 5 bases and 0 bases, with 17 bases remaining between them. Per germline, CDR1 SEHNR and CDR2 FQNEAQ (reference sequence). CDR3 region: CASSLQSGQSSGANVLTF. Written as DNA, the CDR3 is TGTGCCAGCAGCCTCCAAAGCGGACAGAGCTCTGGGGCCAACGTCCTGACTTTC. The variable domain in full, completed from reference TRBV7-9 and TRBJ2-6, reads DTGVSQNPRHKITKRGQNVTFRCDPISEHNRLYWYRQTLGQGPEFLTYFQNEAQLEKSRLLSDRFSAERPKGSFSTLEIQRTEQGDSAMYLCASSLQSGQSSGANVLTFGAGSRLTVL.

The chain links TRBV29-1 to TRBJ2-7; possible D gene TRBD1, 6 bases. Germline CDR1 and CDR2: SQVTM and ANQGSEA. Trimming took 7 bases from V and 3 from J, leaving 16 bases between them. CDR3 length: 13 amino acids. Written as DNA, the CDR3 is TGCAGCGCATTGTCGGACAGACACTACGAGCAGTACTTC. This codes for CSALSDRHYEQYF.

V and J are TRBV7-9 and TRBJ1-6; weak D call: TRBD1 (5 bases). Trimming stripped 4 bases from V and 4 bases from J, with 8 bases between. This CDR3 has 14 amino acids. Looked up from germline, CDR1 is SEHNR and CDR2 is FQNEAQ (reference sequence). CDR3 sequence (DNA): TGTGCCAGCAGCTGGAAGGGGTATAATTCACCCCTCCACTTT. Translating gives CASSWKGYNSPLHF.

This clone was counted once. V is TRBV30 and J is TRBJ2-5, with D perhaps matching TRBD2 (5 bases). Trimming cost V 5 bases and J 4 bases, with 11 bases left between them. Per the germline V gene, CDR1 is GTSNPN and CDR2 is SVGIG (reference sequence). This CDR3 is built from 12 residues. DNA for the CDR3: TGTGCCTGGCGCCCAGAGGGAGAGACCCAGTACTTC. This encodes CAWRPEGETQYF. Combining the CDR3 with reference TRBV30 and TRBJ2-5 gives the whole variable domain SQTIHQWPATLVQPVGSPLSLECTVEGTSNPNLYWYRQAAGRGLQLLFYSVGIGQISSEVPQNLSASRPQDRQFILSSKKLLLSDSGFYLCAWRPEGETQYFGPGTRLLVL.